Each of the 27 T cell receptor beta chains below was sequenced from the same sample in a study of shared clonotypes between healthy human individuals. Produced via immunoSEQ multiplex PCR; TCRdb's table is partial and in-frame only. The sample gives about 980,000 clones, over 75% of which show up once; roughly 1.5% is in the top ten. Sequenced input: memory CD4+ T cells sorted from blood. The subset was: CD45RA-negative fraction. These receptors all stem from a man between 18 and 35 years old in good health.

Note on this clone: Other DNA variants within this sample encode the same CDR3. This chain connects TRBV5-1 to TRBJ2-1; 9 bases are a match to TRBD2. The germline gives CDR1 SGHRS, CDR2 YFSETQ. V shed 4 bases and J 1 base; nucleotides not matched to a gene: 6. The CDR3 has 16 residues. The DNA for the CDR3 is TGCGCCAGCAGCCTGACTAGCGGAGGGTCCTACAATGAGCAGTTCTTC. Amino acid sequence: CASSLTSGGSYNEQFF.

The J gene is TRBJ1-2, the V gene TRBV14, with 7 nucleotides matching TRBD1. Germline V CDR1 and CDR2: SGHDN, FVKESK. The CDR3 is made up of 15 amino acids. The ends lost 0 bases at V and 7 bases at J; junction bases unmatched: 8. The CDR3 reads CASSQDGTASSGYTF. CDR3 sequence (DNA): TGTGCCAGCAGCCAAGATGGGACAGCGTCCAGTGGCTACACCTTC.

V and J are TRBV15 and TRBJ1-5, with TRBD1 matching over 9 bases. V shed 0 bases and J 1 base; nucleotides not matched to a gene: 4. The CDR3 has 17 residues. From germline, CDR1 is LNHNV and CDR2 YYDKDF (reference sequence). The CDR3 bases are TGTGCCACCAGCAGAGATCTAACAGGGGGCAGCAATCAGCCCCAGCATTTT. Protein product: CATSRDLTGGSNQPQHF. The full variable domain, with the rest looked up from reference TRBV15 and TRBJ1-5, is DAMVIQNPRYQVTQFGKPVTLSCSQTLNHNVMYWYQQKSSQAPKLLFHYYDKDFNNEADTPDNFQSRRPNTSFCFLDIRSPGLGDTAMYLCATSRDLTGGSNQPQHFGDGTRLSIL.

The chain is built from TRBV7-9 and TRBJ2-5, with unresolved D. This CDR3 region has 14 residues. The germline V gene has CDR1 SEHNR and CDR2 FQNEAQ (reference sequence). Trimming took 2 bases from V and 1 from J, leaving 8 bases between them. Here the CDR3 reads CASSLFFGQETQYF. Written as DNA, the CDR3 is TGTGCCAGCAGCTTATTCTTCGGCCAAGAGACCCAGTACTTC.

This clone was found a few times. The chain uses TRBV28 and TRBJ1-1, with 12 bases identical to TRBD1. Trimming at V came to 6 bases and at J to 6 bases, leaving 11 bases not matched to a gene. The CDR3 spans 16 residues. The germline V gene has CDR1 MDHEN and CDR2 SYDVKM. The DNA of the CDR3 is TGTGCCAGCAGGCCTTCCTCGGGACAGGGGGCCTCTGAAGCTTTCTTT. Translated, it gives CASRPSSGQGASEAFF.

J is TRBJ1-2 and V is TRBV6-1; D remains ambiguous. Germline CDR1 MNHNS, CDR2 SASEGT. Trimming took off 8 bases at V and 3 bases at J, with 7 bases between the two ends. The CDR3 extends over 11 amino acids. For the CDR3, the DNA is TGTGCCAGCGTGAGGGACTATGGCTACACCTTC. It encodes CASVRDYGYTF.

The chain carries TRBV6-5 and TRBJ2-1, with D tentatively TRBD1 (5 bases). The CDR3 spans 14 residues. Germline V gives CDR1 MNHEY, CDR2 SVGAGI. Trimming left V 7 bases short and J 1 base short, with 11 bases between. The DNA for the CDR3 is TGTGCCAGCAAGGCAGGGTTGTCCTACAATGAGCAGTTCTTC. Residues: CASKAGLSYNEQFF.

The chain has TRBV7-2 and TRBJ1-6, with D unclear. Trimming cost V 3 bases and J 0 bases, with 15 bases left between them. The CDR3 is made up of 18 amino acids. The germline CDR1 and CDR2 sequences are SGHTA and FQGNSA. CDR3 sequence reads: CASSFSSTKYSYNSPLHF. As DNA, the CDR3 is TGTGCCAGCAGCTTCAGTTCTACGAAATACTCCTATAATTCACCCCTCCACTTT. Using reference TRBV7-2 and TRBJ1-6 for the parts outside the CDR3, the full variable domain is GAGVSQSPSNKVTEKGKDVELRCDPISGHTALYWYRQSLGQGLEFLIYFQGNSAPDKSGLPSDRFSAERTGGSVSTLTIQRTQQEDSAVYLCASSFSSTKYSYNSPLHFGNGTRLTVT.

The genes are TRBV28 and TRBJ1-4; D is unresolved. Trimming removed 4 bases from V and 5 bases from J, with 14 bases in between. Germline CDR1 reads MDHEN; CDR2 reads SYDVKM. This CDR3 comprises 15 residues. The DNA for the CDR3 is TGTGCCAGCAGTTCTCGACCGCCGGAGAATGAAAAACTGTTTTTT. This sequence encodes CASSSRPPENEKLFF.

About this clone itself: At one end the junction does not follow the germline gene, possibly because of a read error. Written as DNA, the CDR3 is TGTGCTAGCAGCCTAGCCTACCAAGAGACCCAGTACTTC. Its translation: CASSLAYQETQYF. The rearrangement uses TRBV7-7 and TRBJ2-5; D may be TRBD2 (5 bases). Germline V lookup: CDR1 SSHAT, CDR2 FNYEAQ (reference sequence). The CDR3 spans 13 residues.

This clone was detected only once. The rearrangement uses TRBV5-1 and TRBJ1-4; TRBD1 might be the D (6 bases). The V and J ends lost 0 bases and 5 bases respectively, with 11 bases between them. The CDR3 length is 15 residues. Germline CDR1 is SGHRS and CDR2 is YFSETQ. The CDR3 is CASSLVSGGNEKLFF. The CDR3 DNA reads TGCGCCAGCAGCTTGGTTTCGGGGGGCAATGAAAAACTGTTTTTT.

The chain links TRBV7-9 to TRBJ1-4; D possibly corresponds to TRBD1 (5 bases). CDR3 length equals 15 residues. With 5 bases removed from V and 7 bases from J, the gap between germline ends came to 17 bases. Germline V lookup: CDR1 SEHNR, CDR2 FQNEAQ (reference sequence). CDR3 DNA sequence: TGTGCCAGCAGCCCTGGGGAGACAGCAGGTGAAAAACTGTTTTTT. Translated: CASSPGETAGEKLFF.

This clone has a handful of counts. The chain carries TRBV7-3 and TRBJ2-2; D is possibly TRBD2 (6 bases). The V gene's germline CDR1 is SGHTA and CDR2 FQGTGA. V was pared by 5 bases and J by 6 bases, with 16 bases between. This CDR3 spans 15 amino acids. CDR3 sequence reads: CASSVSGVSAGELFF. CDR3 coding DNA: TGTGCCAGCAGCGTTTCGGGGGTTTCGGCCGGGGAGCTGTTTTTT.

The chain combines TRBV7-3 with TRBJ1-2; the match to TRBD1 covers 9 bases. J was trimmed by 6 bases and V by 5 bases; bases with no gene match: 4. This CDR3 comprises 13 residues. The germline V gene has CDR1 SGHTA and CDR2 FQGTGA. The CDR3 loop reads CASSPGQGDGYTF. Here the CDR3 DNA reads TGTGCCAGCAGCCCGGGACAGGGAGATGGCTACACCTTC.

The CDR3, as DNA: TGTGCCAGCAGCTTAAACAGCCAAGAGACCCAGTACTTC. This codes for CASSLNSQETQYF. V is TRBV11-3 and J is TRBJ2-5; D gene unclear. Germline lookup yields CDR1 SGHNT and CDR2 YENEEA. Between the trimmed V and J ends, which lost 2 bases and 1 base, there was a span of 5 bases. This CDR3 contains 13 residues.

The rearrangement uses TRBV5-6 and TRBJ1-1, with D uncertain. The ends were cut back, 0 bases at V and 1 base at J, with 10 bases in the middle. Germline V lookup: CDR1 SGHDT, CDR2 YYEEEE. This CDR3 comprises 15 residues. The CDR3 bases are TGTGCCAGCAGCTTGGGAGGGTTAGGGAACACTGAAGCTTTCTTT. Its protein product is CASSLGGLGNTEAFF.

The CDR3, as DNA: TGTGCTAGCGCTAGCGGGCCTGGGGAGCTGTTTTTT. This encodes CASASGPGELFF. The chain employs TRBV7-7 and TRBJ2-2; TRBD2 matches 8 bases. The CDR3 covers 12 residues. CDR1 is SSHAT and CDR2 is FNYEAQ in the germline V gene (reference sequence).

This chain links TRBV29-1 with TRBJ1-2; D might be TRBD1 (6 bases). Trimming cost V 3 bases and J 4 bases, with 12 bases left between them. Germline lookup yields CDR1 SQVTM and CDR2 ANQGSEA. The CDR3 is made up of 13 amino acids. The CDR3 DNA is TGCAGCGTTGAGGGGGCGCGTGGCTATGGCTACACCTTC. Translating gives CSVEGARGYGYTF.

The V and J genes are TRBV2 and TRBJ2-2; D is undetermined. V was shortened by 7 bases and J by 3 bases, with 6 bases between the two germline ends. Germline V gives CDR1 SNHLY, CDR2 FYNNEI. The CDR3 has 12 amino acids. The CDR3 region is CASKQDTGELFF. CDR3 nucleotides: TGTGCCAGCAAGCAGGACACCGGGGAGCTGTTTTTT.

The chain has TRBV28 and TRBJ1-2; D is unresolved. From germline, CDR1 is MDHEN and CDR2 SYDVKM. V lost 5 bases and J 7 bases, leaving 11 bases between the germline ends. The CDR3 covers 12 residues. The CDR3 DNA follows: TGTGCCAGCAGTCCCCCCGGGGTTGGCTACACCTTC. The encoded protein is CASSPPGVGYTF.

This chain connects TRBV25-1 to TRBJ2-7, with 9 bases lining up with TRBD1. The CDR3 is made up of 14 amino acids. CDR1 and CDR2 (germline): MGHDK, SYGVNS. With V trimmed by 10 bases and J by 1 base, 8 bases remained unmatched. The CDR3 bases are TGTGCCACCTTACCGACAGGGGGTTCCTACGAGCAGTACTTC. Encoded protein: CATLPTGGSYEQYF.

The chain is built from TRBV6-6 and TRBJ1-2; D is uncertain. The V gene's germline CDR1 is MNHNY and CDR2 SVGAGI (reference sequence). This CDR3 region has 12 residues. V gave up 6 bases and J gave up 0 bases, with 5 bases separating them. CDR3 sequence (DNA): TGTGCCAGCAGACTTACTAACTATGGCTACACCTTC. Amino acid sequence: CASRLTNYGYTF.

The chain carries TRBV5-4 and TRBJ2-7; possibly TRBD2 for D (6 bases). CDR1 and CDR2 from the germline V gene are SGHNT and YYREEE (reference sequence). With 0 bases removed from V and 0 bases from J, the gap between germline ends came to 13 bases. The CDR3 runs 16 residues. The CDR3 DNA reads TGTGCCAGCAGCTTGGGAGTGGGGGGTAGCTCCTACGAGCAGTACTTC. Amino acids: CASSLGVGGSSYEQYF.

The chain recombines TRBV19 with TRBJ1-5; maybe TRBD1 (5 bases). The germline V and J ends were trimmed by 3 bases and 5 bases, with 8 bases remaining between them. The CDR3 loop spans 13 amino acids. In germline, CDR1 is LNHDA, CDR2 SQIVND (reference sequence). The CDR3 coding sequence is TGTGCCAGTAGTATGGCGGGGGATCAGCCCCAGCATTTT. As protein: CASSMAGDQPQHF.

The CDR3 spells CAWTSGGAKTQYF. The CDR3 region has the DNA TGTGCCTGGACCTCAGGGGGCGCGAAGACCCAGTACTTC. The V call is TRBV30, the J call TRBJ2-5; 8 nucleotides align to TRBD1. Looked up from germline, CDR1 is GTSNPN and CDR2 is SVGIG (reference sequence). The CDR3 is made up of 13 amino acids. Germline trimming cut 4 bases from V and 6 bases from J; bases unmatched to any gene: 7.

This clone has a single count. The rearrangement uses TRBV7-3 and TRBJ1-1; 8 nucleotides line up with TRBD1. This CDR3 spans 14 amino acids. CDR1 is SGHTA, CDR2 FQGTGA, per germline. V lost 4 bases and J lost 4; bases outside the gene matches: 5. The CDR3 coding sequence is TGTGCCAGCAGCTCTAACAGGGGGAGCACTGAAGCTTTCTTT. It translates to CASSSNRGSTEAFF.

CDR3 amino acids: CASSPDRGNEQFF. Here the CDR3 DNA reads TGTGCCAGCAGCCCGGATAGGGGCAATGAGCAGTTCTTC. V is TRBV5-4 and J is TRBJ2-1; a weak D match, TRBD1 (5 bases). Germline values: CDR1 SGHNT, CDR2 YYREEE (reference sequence). V gave up 4 bases and J gave up 6 bases, with 11 bases separating them. This CDR3 spans 13 amino acids.